This T cell receptor beta chain was captured by sequencing in a study of blood T cell repertoires in COVID-19. As for the study in general: Material from acute and convalescent COVID-19 was sourced from the United States, Italy and Spain.

The germline gives CDR1 SEHNR, CDR2 FQNEAQ (reference sequence). The V and J ends lost 1 base and 1 base, in that order; junction bases with no gene match: 3. This CDR3 region has 16 residues. As originally analysed: Estimation of nucleated cell counts relied on the amplification of reference gene primers. Here immunoSEQ multiplex PCR was the method, and the copy in TCRdb shows in-frame clones only, minus some. V and J calls and clone size are given by that table; D and trimming were obtained from the DNA. The sample consists of about 140,000 clones, approximately 84% of them appearing once. This TCR derives from a woman aged 55-70 years with acute or convalescent COVID-19. This chain joins TRBV7-9 and TRBJ2-1; TRBD1 matches at 8 bases. Sequenced material: peripheral blood. The DNA for the CDR3 is TGTGCCAGCAGCTTAGTTGACAGGGGATCCTACAATGAGCAGTTCTTC. It yields the protein CASSLVDRGSYNEQFF.